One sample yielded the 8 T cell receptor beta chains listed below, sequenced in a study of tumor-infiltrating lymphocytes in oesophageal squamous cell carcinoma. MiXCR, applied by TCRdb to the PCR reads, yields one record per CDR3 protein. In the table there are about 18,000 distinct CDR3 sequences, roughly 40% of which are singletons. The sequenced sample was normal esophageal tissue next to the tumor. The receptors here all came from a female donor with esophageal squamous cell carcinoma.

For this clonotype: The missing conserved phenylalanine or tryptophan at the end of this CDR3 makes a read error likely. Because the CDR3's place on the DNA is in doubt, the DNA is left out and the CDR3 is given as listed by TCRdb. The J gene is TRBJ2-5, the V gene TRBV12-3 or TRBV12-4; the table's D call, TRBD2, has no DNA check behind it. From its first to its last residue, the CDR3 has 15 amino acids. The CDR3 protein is CASRPHTSRPTMSSL.

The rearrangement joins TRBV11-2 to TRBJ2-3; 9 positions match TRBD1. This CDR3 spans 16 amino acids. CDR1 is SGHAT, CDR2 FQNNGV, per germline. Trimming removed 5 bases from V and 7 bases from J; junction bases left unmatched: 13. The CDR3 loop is CASSRDHGTGLYTQYF. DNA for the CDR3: TGTGCCAGCAGCAGGGACCACGGGACAGGGTTGTATACGCAGTATTTT.

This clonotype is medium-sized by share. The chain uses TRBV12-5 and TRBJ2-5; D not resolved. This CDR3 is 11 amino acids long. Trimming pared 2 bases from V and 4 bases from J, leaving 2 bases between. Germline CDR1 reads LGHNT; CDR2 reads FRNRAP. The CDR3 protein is CASGLIETQYF. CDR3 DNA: TGTGCTAGTGGTTTGATAGAGACCCAGTACTTC.

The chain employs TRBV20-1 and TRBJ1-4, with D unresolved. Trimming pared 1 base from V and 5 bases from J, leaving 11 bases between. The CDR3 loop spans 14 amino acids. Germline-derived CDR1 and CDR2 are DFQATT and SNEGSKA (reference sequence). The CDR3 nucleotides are TGCAGTGCTAGAGTCGGCAGCCAAAATGAAAAACTGTTTTTT. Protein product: CSARVGSQNEKLFF.

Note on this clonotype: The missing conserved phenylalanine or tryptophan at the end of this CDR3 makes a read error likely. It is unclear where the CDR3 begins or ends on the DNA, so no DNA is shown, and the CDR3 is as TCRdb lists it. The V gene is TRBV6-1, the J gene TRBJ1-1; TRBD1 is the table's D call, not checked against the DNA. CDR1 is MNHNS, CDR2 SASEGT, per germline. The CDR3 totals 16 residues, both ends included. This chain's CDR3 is CASSRGGGQETQYFGP.

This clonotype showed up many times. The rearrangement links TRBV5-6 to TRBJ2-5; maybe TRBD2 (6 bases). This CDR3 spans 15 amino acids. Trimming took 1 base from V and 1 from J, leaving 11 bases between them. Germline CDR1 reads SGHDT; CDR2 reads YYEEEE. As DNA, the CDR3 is TGTGCCAGCAGCTTGATTCGTAGCGGCCAAGAGACCCAGTACTTC. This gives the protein CASSLIRSGQETQYF.

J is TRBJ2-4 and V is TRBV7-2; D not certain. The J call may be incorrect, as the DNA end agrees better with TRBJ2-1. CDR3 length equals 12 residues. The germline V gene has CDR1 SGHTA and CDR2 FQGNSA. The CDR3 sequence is CASSLVSLEQFF. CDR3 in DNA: TGTGCCAGCAGCTTAGTCTCTCTTGAGCAGTTCTTC.

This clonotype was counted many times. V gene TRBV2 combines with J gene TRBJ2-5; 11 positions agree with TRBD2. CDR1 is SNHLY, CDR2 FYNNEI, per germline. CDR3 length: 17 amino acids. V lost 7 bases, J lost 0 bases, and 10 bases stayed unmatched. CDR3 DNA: TGTGCCAGCATGAGACTAGCGGGAACCATTTACCAAGAGACCCAGTACTTC. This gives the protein CASMRLAGTIYQETQYF.